This T cell receptor beta chain was sequenced for a study of T cell responses to AZD1222 COVID-19 vaccine. Study context: Pooling covered second doses at about 4 or about 12 weeks.

Details on this clone: Its target is not known.

Sequencing was performed with immunoSEQ multiplex PCR; in TCRdb, only in-frame clones are kept and a portion is missing. In the table there are under 300,000 clones, more than 85% of which are singletons. Germline V CDR1 and CDR2: SGDLS, YYNGEE. V lost 2 bases to trimming and J lost 4 bases; unmatched junction nucleotides: 8. The CDR3 spans 16 residues. Findings and caveats of the study: Across spike, vaccine-associated CD4 TCRs were found, dominant at 160-218 and 743-854. White British ancestry dominated among donors, who included more females, and clonal diversity was possibly underestimated. Within unmutated variant regions lay the reported targets of nearly half of spike-specific TCRs.

The receptor was derived from an adult in good health. The sequencing used peripheral blood, collected on day 0 of AZD1222 vaccination. The chain carries TRBV9 and TRBJ2-2, with 7 bases lining up with TRBD1. CDR3 amino acids: CASSVSLDRATGELFF. Written as DNA, the CDR3 is TGTGCCAGCAGCGTTTCACTCGACAGGGCCACCGGGGAGCTGTTTTTT.